The sequence of this TCR beta chain was determined in a study of vaccination effects on CD4 cells after COVID-19. Comments on this clone: What it binds is unknown.

Ahead of sequencing, the ViraFEST assay grew antigen-specific CD4+ T cells using viral peptide pools. The culture ran for approximately 10 days, and then CD4+ T cells were isolated. According to PCR results, the person was infected with SARS-CoV-2 between March and December 2020. Culturing of 1.5 million to 2.5 million PBMC per well took place with around 9.4 IU/ml IL-2 and 9 to 10 ug/ml peptides. This table comes from immunoSEQ multiplex PCR, and its TCRdb copy is limited to in-frame clones, with some not included. The sample holds some 56,000 clones, roughly three quarters seen once. Germline CDR1 SGHAT, CDR2 FQNNGV. The CDR3 length is 12 residues. The V end was cut by 1 base, the J end by 7 bases, with 7 bases between.

The sequences come from CD4+ T cells from PBMCs cultured with HIV peptides, collected before COVID-19 vaccination. Specified subset: HIV-1 Nef peptide pool negative control/reference culture. The TCR was taken from a human donor who had a prior SARS-CoV-2 infection. The chain is built from TRBV11-2 and TRBJ1-2; D is uncertain. The CDR3, as DNA: TGTGCCAGCAGCTTAGCCGGGCTTGGCTACACCTTC. The encoded protein is CASSLAGLGYTF.